This TCR beta chain emerged from a study of blood T cell repertoires in COVID-19. Overall study: Acute-phase and convalescent COVID-19 samples originated in the United States, Italy and Spain. PBMCs, B-cell-depleted T cells, or T cells provided the cDNA or gDNA that made up the material.

Under the authors' procedure: Estimated nucleated cell counts came from reference gene primer amplification. The repertoire was sequenced with immunoSEQ multiplex PCR; TCRdb's copy has only in-frame clones and lacks some. The V and J calls and the clone size are those of that table, but D and trimming were determined from the DNA. This table has around 150,000 clones, 90% to 95% appearing once. V gave up 0 bases and J gave up 2 bases, with 14 bases separating them. The CDR3 loop spans 17 amino acids. Per germline, CDR1 SNHLY and CDR2 FYNNEI. The sequence derives from a woman in her forties or fifties with acute or convalescent COVID-19. The sample taken for sequencing was peripheral blood. The chain recombines TRBV2 with TRBJ1-3; no clear D. This CDR3 is CASSEAPPGSAGNTIYF. In nucleotides, the CDR3 is TGTGCCAGCAGTGAAGCGCCCCCGGGGTCCGCTGGAAACACCATATATTTT.